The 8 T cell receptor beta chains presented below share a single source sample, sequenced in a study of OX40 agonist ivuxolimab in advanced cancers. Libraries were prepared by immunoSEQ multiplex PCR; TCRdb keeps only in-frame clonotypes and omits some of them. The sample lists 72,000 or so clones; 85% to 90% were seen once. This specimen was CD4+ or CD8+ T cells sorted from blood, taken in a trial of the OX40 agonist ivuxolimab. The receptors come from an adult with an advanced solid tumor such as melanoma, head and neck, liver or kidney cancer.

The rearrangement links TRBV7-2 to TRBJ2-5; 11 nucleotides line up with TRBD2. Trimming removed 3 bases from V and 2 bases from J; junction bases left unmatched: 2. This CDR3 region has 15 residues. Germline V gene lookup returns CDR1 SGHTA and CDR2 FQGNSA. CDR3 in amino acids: CASSFLAGGQETQYF. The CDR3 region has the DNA TGTGCCAGCAGCTTCCTAGCGGGGGGACAAGAGACCCAGTACTTC.

DNA for the CDR3: TGTGCCAGCAGTGTAGGAGTAGTCGCTGAAGCTTTCTTT. Its translation: CASSVGVVAEAFF. The rearrangement links TRBV6-1 to TRBJ1-1; the D is unclear. V gave up 4 bases and J gave up 6 bases, with 12 bases separating them. This CDR3 spans 13 amino acids. The V gene's germline CDR1 is MNHNS and CDR2 SASEGT.

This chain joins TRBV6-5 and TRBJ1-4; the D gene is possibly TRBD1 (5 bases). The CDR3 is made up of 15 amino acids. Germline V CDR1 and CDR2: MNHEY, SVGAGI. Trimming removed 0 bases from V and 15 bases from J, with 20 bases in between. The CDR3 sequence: CASSYSTAGTSSVFF. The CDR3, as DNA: TGTGCCAGCAGTTACTCGACGGCAGGGACTAGTTCAGTGTTTTTT.

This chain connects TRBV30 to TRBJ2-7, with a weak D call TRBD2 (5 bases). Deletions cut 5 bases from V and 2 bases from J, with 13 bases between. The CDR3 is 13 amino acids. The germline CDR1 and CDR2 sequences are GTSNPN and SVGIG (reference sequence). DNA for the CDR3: TGTGCCTGGGGTCGGGGATCTCCCTACGAGCAGTACTTC. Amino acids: CAWGRGSPYEQYF. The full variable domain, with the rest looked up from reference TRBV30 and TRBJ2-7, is SQTIHQWPATLVQPVGSPLSLECTVEGTSNPNLYWYRQAAGRGLQLLFYSVGIGQISSEVPQNLSASRPQDRQFILSSKKLLLSDSGFYLCAWGRGSPYEQYFGPGTRLTVT.

CDR3 sequence reads: CASSLAGLTDTQYF. DNA for the CDR3: TGCGCCAGCAGCTTGGCCGGGTTGACAGATACGCAGTATTTT. This sequence joins TRBV5-1 and TRBJ2-3; D gene uncertain. V shed 0 bases and J shed 3 bases, with 8 bases lying between them. The CDR3 consists of 14 residues. Germline V CDR1 and CDR2: SGHRS, YFSETQ.

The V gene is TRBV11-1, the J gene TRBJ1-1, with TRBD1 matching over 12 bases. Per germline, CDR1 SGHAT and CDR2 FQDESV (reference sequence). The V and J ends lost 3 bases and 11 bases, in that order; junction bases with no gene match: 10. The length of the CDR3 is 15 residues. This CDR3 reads CASSFSSGTGGNAFF. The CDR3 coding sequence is TGTGCCAGCAGCTTCTCCTCCGGGACAGGGGGCAATGCTTTCTTT. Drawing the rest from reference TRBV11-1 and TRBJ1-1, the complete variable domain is EAEVAQSPRYKITEKSQAVAFWCDPISGHATLYWYRQILGQGPELLVQFQDESVVDDSQLPKDRFSAERLKGVDSTLKIQPAELGDSAMYLCASSFSSGTGGNAFFGQGTRLTVV.

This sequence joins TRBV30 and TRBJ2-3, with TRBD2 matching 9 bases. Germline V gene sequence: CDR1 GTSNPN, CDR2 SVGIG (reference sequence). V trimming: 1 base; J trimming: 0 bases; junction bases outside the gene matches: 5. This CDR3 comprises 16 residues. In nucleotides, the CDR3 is TGTGCCTGGAGTGGAACCGGGACTAGCAGCACAGATACGCAGTATTTT. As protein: CAWSGTGTSSTDTQYF. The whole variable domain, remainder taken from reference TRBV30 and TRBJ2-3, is SQTIHQWPATLVQPVGSPLSLECTVEGTSNPNLYWYRQAAGRGLQLLFYSVGIGQISSEVPQNLSASRPQDRQFILSSKKLLLSDSGFYLCAWSGTGTSSTDTQYFGPGTRLTVL.

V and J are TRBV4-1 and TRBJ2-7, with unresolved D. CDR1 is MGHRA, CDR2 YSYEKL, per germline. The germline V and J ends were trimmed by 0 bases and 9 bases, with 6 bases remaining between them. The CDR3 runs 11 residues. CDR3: CASSQESGQYF. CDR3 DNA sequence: TGCGCCAGCAGCCAAGAATCGGGGCAGTACTTC.